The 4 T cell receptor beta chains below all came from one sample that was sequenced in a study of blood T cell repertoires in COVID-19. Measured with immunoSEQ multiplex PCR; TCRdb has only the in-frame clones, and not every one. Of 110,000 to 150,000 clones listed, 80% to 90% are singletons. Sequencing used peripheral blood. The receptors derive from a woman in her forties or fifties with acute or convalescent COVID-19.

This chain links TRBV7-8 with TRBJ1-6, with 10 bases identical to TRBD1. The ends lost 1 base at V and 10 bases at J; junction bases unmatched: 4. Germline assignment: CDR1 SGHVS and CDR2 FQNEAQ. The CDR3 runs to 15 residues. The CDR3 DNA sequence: TGTGCCAGCAGCTTAGAGGGACAGGGGAGGTCACCCCTCCACTTT. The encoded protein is CASSLEGQGRSPLHF.

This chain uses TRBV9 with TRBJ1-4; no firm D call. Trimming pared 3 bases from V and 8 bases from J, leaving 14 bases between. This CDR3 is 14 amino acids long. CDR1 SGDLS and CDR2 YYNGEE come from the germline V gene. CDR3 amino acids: CASSGRGAREKLFF. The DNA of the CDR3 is TGTGCCAGCAGCGGTCGCGGTGCGAGGGAAAAACTGTTTTTT.

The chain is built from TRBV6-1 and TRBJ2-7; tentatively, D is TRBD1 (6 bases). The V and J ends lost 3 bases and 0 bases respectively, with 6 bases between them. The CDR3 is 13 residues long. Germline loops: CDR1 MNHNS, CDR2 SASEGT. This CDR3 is CASSETGSYEQYF. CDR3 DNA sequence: TGTGCCAGCAGTGAGACAGGCTCCTACGAGCAGTACTTC.

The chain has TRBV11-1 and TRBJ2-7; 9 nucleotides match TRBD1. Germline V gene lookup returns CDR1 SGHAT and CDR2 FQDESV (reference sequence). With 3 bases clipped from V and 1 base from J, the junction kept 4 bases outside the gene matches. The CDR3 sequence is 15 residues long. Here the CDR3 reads CASSFDRGSSYEQYF. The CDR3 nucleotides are TGTGCCAGCAGCTTTGACAGGGGGTCATCCTACGAGCAGTACTTC.